This entry concerns a single T cell receptor (beta chain). The antigen remains undetermined. Uncontrolled infection, other autoimmune disease, pregnancy or lactation barred patients from enrollment. Orbital computed tomography and thyroid ultrasound, together with serum TRAb and thyroxine and clinical symptoms, were used for diagnoses. These data belong to a study of T cells in Graves' hyperthyroidism and ophthalmopathy. Researchers amplified the TCR beta CDR3 regions from RNA transcripts. During a first-round RT-PCR of the TCR CDR3, the HTBI primer set was used. TCRdb used MiXCR to reprocess the multiplex PCR reads, holding one entry per CDR3 protein. The sample lists approximately 640,000 distinct CDR3 sequences, less than 45% seen once, with approximately 7.2% in the top ten. The CDR3 has 14 amino acids. V dropped 2 bases and J dropped 5; count of bases not matched to a gene: 5. Germline V CDR1 and CDR2: SGHTA, FQGNSA.

Regarding the study as a whole: Ophthalmopathy, as predicted by the model, came a median 6.5 months after the prediction.

V and J are TRBV7-2 and TRBJ2-5; 7 bases line up with TRBD1. This TCR was recovered from an adult man with Graves' disease, either hyperthyroidism or ophthalmopathy (not recorded which). The sequencing sample was made of peripheral blood or thyroid tissue (not recorded which). The chain's CDR3 is CASSLIHRGETQYF. The CDR3 DNA sequence: TGTGCCAGCAGCTTAATTCACAGGGGCGAGACCCAGTACTTC.